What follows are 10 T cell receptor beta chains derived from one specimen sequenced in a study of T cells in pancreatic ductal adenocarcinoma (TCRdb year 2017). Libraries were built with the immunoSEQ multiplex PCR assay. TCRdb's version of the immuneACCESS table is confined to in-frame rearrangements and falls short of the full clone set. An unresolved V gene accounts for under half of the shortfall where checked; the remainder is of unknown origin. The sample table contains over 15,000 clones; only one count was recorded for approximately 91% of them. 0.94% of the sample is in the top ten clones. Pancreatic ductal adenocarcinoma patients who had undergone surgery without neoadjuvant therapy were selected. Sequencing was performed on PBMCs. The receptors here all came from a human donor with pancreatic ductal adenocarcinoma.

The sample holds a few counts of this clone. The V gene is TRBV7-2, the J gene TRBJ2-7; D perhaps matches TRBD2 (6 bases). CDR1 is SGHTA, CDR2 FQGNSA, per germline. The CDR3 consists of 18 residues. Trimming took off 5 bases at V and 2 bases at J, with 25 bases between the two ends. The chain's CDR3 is CASSRNQPRLEITYEQYF. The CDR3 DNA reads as TGTGCCAGCAGCCGAAACCAACCCAGACTAGAAATAACCTACGAGCAGTACTTC. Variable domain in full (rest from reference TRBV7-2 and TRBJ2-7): GAGVSQSPSNKVTEKGKDVELRCDPISGHTALYWYRQSLGQGLEFLIYFQGNSAPDKSGLPSDRFSAERTGGSVSTLTIQRTQQEDSAVYLCASSRNQPRLEITYEQYFGPGTRLTVT.

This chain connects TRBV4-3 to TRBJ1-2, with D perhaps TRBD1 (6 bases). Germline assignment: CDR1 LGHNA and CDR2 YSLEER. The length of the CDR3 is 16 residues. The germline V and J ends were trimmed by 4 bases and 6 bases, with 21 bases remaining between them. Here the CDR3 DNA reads TGCGCCAGCAGCCCGTCAGAAGGGGGAACAACGGATGGCTACACCTTC. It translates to CASSPSEGGTTDGYTF.

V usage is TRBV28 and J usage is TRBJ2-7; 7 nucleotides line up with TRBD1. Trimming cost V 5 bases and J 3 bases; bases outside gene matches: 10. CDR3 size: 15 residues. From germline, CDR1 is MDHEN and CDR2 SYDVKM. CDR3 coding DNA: TGTGCCAGCAGTCCACCCGGGACAGTTGTCTACGAGCAGTACTTC. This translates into CASSPPGTVVYEQYF.

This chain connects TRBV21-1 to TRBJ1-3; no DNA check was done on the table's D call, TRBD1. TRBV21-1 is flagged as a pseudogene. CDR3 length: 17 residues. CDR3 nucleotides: TGTGCCAGCAGCAAAGCCCTCACGACAGACTCTGGAAACACCATATATTTT. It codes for CASSKALTTDSGNTIYF.

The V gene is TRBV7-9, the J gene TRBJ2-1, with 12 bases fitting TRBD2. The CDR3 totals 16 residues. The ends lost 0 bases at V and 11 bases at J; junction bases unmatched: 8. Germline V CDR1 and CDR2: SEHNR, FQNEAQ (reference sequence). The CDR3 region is CASSLARTSGAGKQFF. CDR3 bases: TGTGCCAGCAGCTTAGCCAGGACTAGCGGGGCCGGGAAGCAGTTCTTC.

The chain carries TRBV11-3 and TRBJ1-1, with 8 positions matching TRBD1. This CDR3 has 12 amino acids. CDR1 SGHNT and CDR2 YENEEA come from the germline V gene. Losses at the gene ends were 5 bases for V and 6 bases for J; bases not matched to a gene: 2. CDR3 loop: CASSAGQAEAFF. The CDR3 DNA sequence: TGTGCCAGCAGCGCGGGACAGGCTGAAGCTTTCTTT.

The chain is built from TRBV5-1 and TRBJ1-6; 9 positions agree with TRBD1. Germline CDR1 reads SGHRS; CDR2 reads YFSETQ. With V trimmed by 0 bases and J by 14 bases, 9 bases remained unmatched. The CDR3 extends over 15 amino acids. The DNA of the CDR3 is TGCGCCAGCAGCTTGGCCAACAGGGGGCCTACAACCCTCCACTTT. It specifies CASSLANRGPTTLHF.

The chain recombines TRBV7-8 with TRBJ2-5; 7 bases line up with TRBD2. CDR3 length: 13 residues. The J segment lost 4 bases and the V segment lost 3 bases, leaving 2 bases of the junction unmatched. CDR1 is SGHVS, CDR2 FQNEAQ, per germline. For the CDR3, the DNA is TGTGCCAGCAGCTTCGGGGGGAGAGAGACCCAGTACTTC. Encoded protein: CASSFGGRETQYF. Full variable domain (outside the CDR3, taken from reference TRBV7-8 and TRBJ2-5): GAGVSQSPRYKVAKRGQDVALRCDPISGHVSLFWYQQALGQGPEFLTYFQNEAQLDKSGLPSDRFFAERPEGSVSTLKIQRTQQEDSAVYLCASSFGGRETQYFGPGTRLLVL.

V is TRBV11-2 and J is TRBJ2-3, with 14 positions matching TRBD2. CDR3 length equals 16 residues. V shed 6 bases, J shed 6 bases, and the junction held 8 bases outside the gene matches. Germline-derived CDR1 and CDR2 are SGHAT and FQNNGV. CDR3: CASSSRTSGGRDTQYF. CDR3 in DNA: TGTGCCAGCAGTTCTAGGACTAGCGGGGGGAGGGATACGCAGTATTTT.

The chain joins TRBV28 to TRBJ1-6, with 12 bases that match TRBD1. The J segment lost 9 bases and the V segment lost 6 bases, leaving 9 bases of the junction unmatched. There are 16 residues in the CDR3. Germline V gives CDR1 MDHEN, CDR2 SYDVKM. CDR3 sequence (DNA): TGTGCCAGCAGGCGCGGGACAGGGGGCCTTAGTTCACCCCTCCACTTT. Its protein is CASRRGTGGLSSPLHF.